The 5 T cell receptor beta chains given below trace back to one sample, sequenced in a study of blood T cell repertoires in COVID-19. TCRdb keeps only in-frame clones here, not all; method: immunoSEQ multiplex PCR. Of about 190,000 clones in the sample, roughly four fifths were seen once. Sequencing used peripheral blood. Receptors were obtained from a man in his fifties who had recovered from COVID-19.

The genes are TRBV24-1 and TRBJ2-7; 14 bases are shared with TRBD2. The ends lost 1 base at V and 4 bases at J; junction bases unmatched: 5. Looked up from germline, CDR1 is KGHDR and CDR2 is SFDVKD. This CDR3 has 17 amino acids. Written as DNA, the CDR3 is TGTGCCACCAGTGATTTAAAGACTAGCGGGGGGGATTACGAGCAGTACTTC. Translation gives CATSDLKTSGGDYEQYF.

This CDR3 is CASSQGGVLRNTIYF. Here the CDR3 DNA reads TGTGCCAGCAGCCAAGGGGGGGTTCTCCGGAACACCATATATTTT. This sequence joins TRBV3-1 (or the pseudogene TRBV3-2) and TRBJ1-3; tentative D call: TRBD1 (5 bases). This CDR3 contains 15 residues. Trimming pared 1 base from V and 7 bases from J, leaving 14 bases between. Germline values: CDR1 LGHDT, CDR2 YNNKEL (reference sequence).

This chain links TRBV6-5 with TRBJ2-1; 7 nucleotides match TRBD2. Germline V lookup: CDR1 MNHEY, CDR2 SVGAGI. With V trimmed by 0 bases and J by 9 bases, 11 bases remained unmatched. This CDR3 spans 16 amino acids. As DNA, the CDR3 is TGTGCCAGCAGTTACTCGACACGCGGGAGTATTGGTGAGCAGTTCTTC. As protein: CASSYSTRGSIGEQFF.

The CDR3 here is CASSQVSGSIIETQYF. CDR3 nucleotides: TGTGCCAGCAGCCAAGTAAGCGGGAGTATCATAGAGACCCAGTACTTC. This sequence joins TRBV4-2 and TRBJ2-5, with TRBD2 matching over 8 bases. In germline, CDR1 is LGHNA, CDR2 YNFKEQ. V lost 1 base to trimming and J lost 4 bases; unmatched junction nucleotides: 8. The CDR3 contains 16 residues.

V is TRBV28 and J is TRBJ2-1, with 9 bases matching TRBD2. The CDR3 is 15 amino acids. Germline values: CDR1 MDHEN, CDR2 SYDVKM. The V segment lost 2 bases and the J segment 5 bases; nucleotides outside the gene matches: 4. The CDR3 is CASSLQASGNNEQFF. CDR3 DNA sequence: TGTGCCAGCAGTTTACAGGCTAGCGGGAACAATGAGCAGTTCTTC.